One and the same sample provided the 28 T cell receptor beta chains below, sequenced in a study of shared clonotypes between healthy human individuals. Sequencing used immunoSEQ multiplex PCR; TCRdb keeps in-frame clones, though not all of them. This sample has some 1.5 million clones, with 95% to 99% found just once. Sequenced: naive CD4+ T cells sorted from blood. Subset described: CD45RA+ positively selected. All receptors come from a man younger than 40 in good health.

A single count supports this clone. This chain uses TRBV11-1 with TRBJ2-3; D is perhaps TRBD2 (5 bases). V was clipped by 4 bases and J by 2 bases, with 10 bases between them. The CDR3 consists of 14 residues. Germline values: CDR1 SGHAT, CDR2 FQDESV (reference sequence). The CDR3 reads CASSYRGNTDTQYF. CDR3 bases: TGTGCCAGCAGCTATCGGGGAAACACAGATACGCAGTATTTT.

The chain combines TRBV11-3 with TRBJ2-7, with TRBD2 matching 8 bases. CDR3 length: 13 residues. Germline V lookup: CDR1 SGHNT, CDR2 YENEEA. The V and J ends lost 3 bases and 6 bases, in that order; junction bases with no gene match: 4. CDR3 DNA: TGTGCCAGCAGCTTTAGCGGGACTCGCGAGCAGTACTTC. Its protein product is CASSFSGTREQYF.

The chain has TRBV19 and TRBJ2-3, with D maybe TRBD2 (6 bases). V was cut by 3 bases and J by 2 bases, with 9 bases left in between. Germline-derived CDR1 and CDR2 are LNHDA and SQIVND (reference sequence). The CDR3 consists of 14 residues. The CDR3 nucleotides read TGTGCCAGTAGTATCCGGGACTTCACAGATACGCAGTATTTT. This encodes CASSIRDFTDTQYF.

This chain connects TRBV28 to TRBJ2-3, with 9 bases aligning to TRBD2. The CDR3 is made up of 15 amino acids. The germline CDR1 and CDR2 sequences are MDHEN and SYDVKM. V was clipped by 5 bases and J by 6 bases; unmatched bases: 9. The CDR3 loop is CASSSFSGSLDTQYF. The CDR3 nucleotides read TGTGCCAGCAGTAGTTTTAGCGGGAGTTTGGATACGCAGTATTTT.

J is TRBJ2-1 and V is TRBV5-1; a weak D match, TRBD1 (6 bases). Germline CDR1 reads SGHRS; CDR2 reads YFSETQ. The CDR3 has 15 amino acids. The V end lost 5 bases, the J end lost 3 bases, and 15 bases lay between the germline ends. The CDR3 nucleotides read TGCGCCAGCAGAGGGCATGGGGACAACTACAATGAGCAGTTCTTC. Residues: CASRGHGDNYNEQFF.

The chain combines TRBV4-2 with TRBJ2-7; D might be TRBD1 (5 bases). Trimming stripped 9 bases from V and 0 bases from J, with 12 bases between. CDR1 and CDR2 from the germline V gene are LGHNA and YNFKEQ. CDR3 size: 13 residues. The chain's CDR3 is CASRSDISYEQYF. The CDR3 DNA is TGTGCCAGTCGATCGGACATCTCCTACGAGCAGTACTTC.

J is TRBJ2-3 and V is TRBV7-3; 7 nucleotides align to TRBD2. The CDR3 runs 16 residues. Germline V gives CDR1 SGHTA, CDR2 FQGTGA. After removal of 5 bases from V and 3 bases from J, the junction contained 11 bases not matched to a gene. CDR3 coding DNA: TGTGCCAGCAGCCCCACTCGAGCGGGACCGACAGATACGCAGTATTTT. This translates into CASSPTRAGPTDTQYF.

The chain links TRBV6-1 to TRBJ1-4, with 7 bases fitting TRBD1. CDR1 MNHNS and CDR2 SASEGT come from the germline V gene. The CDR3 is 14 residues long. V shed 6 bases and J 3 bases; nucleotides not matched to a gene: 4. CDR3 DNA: TGTGCCAGCAGCCAGGGGGTGGCTAATGAAAAACTGTTTTTT. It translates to CASSQGVANEKLFF.

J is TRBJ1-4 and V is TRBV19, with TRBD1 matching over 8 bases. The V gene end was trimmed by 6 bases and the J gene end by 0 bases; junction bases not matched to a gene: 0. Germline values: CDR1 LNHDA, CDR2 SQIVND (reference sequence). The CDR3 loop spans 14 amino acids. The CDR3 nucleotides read TGTGCCAGTAGGGGACAGGCAACTAATGAAAAACTGTTTTTT. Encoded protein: CASRGQATNEKLFF.

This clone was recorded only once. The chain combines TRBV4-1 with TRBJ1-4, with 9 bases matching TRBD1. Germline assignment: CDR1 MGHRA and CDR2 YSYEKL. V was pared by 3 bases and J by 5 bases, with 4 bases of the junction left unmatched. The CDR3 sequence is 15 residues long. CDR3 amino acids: CASSQPGQGNEKLFF. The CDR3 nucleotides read TGCGCCAGCAGCCAGCCGGGACAGGGAAATGAAAAACTGTTTTTT.

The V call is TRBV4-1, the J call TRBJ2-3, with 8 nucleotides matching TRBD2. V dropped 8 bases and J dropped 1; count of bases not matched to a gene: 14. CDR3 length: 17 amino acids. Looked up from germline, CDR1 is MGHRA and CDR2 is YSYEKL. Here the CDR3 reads CASSLTHSGKGTDTQYF. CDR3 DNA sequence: TGCGCCAGCTCATTAACCCATAGCGGGAAGGGCACAGATACGCAGTATTTT.

Here the CDR3 DNA reads TGTGCCAGCAGCTCTCTTTTCAGACTAGCGGGAGACCATGAGCAGTTCTTC. Translated, it gives CASSSLFRLAGDHEQFF. The chain combines TRBV11-1 with TRBJ2-1; 12 bases match TRBD2. V lost 4 bases to trimming and J lost 8 bases; unmatched junction nucleotides: 12. From germline, CDR1 is SGHAT and CDR2 FQDESV (reference sequence). The CDR3 contains 17 residues.

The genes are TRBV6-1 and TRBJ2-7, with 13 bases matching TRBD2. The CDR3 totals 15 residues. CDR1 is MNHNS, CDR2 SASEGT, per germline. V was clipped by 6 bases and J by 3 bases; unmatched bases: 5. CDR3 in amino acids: CASRLGTSGIYEQYF. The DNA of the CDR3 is TGTGCCAGCAGATTAGGGACTAGCGGGATCTACGAGCAGTACTTC.

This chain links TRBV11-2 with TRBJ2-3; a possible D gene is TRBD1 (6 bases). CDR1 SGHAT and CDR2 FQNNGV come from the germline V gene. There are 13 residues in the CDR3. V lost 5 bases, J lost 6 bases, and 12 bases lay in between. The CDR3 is CASSPRQDDTQYF. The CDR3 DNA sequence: TGTGCCAGCAGCCCCAGACAGGATGATACGCAGTATTTT.

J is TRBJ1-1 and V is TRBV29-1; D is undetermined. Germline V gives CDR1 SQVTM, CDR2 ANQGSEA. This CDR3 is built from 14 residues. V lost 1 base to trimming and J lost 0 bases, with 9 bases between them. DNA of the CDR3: TGCAGCGTTGAAGTAAGGCAGATGAACACTGAAGCTTTCTTT. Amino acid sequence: CSVEVRQMNTEAFF.

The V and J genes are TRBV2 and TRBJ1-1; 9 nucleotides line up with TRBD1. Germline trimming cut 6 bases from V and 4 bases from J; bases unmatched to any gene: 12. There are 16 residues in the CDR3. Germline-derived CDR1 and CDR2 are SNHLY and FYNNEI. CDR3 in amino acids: CASSLEGTGKVTEAFF. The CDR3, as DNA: TGTGCCAGCAGCCTTGAGGGGACAGGGAAAGTCACTGAAGCTTTCTTT.

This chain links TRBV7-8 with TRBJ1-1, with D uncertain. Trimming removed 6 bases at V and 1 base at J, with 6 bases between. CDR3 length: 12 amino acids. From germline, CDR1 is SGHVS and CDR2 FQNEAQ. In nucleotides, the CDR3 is TGTGCCAGCAGGTCAAGGAACACTGAAGCTTTCTTT. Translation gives CASRSRNTEAFF. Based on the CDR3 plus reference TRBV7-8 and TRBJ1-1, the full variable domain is GAGVSQSPRYKVAKRGQDVALRCDPISGHVSLFWYQQALGQGPEFLTYFQNEAQLDKSGLPSDRFFAERPEGSVSTLKIQRTQQEDSAVYLCASRSRNTEAFFGQGTRLTVV.

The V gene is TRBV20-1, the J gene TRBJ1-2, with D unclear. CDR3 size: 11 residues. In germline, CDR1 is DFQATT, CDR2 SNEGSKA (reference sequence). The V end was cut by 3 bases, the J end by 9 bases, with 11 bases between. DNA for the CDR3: TGCAGTGCTAGGAGGGATAGAAGCTACACCTTC. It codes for CSARRDRSYTF.

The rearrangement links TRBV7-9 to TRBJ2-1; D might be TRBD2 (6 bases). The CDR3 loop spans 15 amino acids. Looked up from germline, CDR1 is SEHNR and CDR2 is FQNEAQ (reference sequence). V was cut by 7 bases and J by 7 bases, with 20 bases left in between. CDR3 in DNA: TGTGCCAGCACTTCCGAGAGGGCGGGGCGTAATGAGCAGTTCTTC. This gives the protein CASTSERAGRNEQFF.

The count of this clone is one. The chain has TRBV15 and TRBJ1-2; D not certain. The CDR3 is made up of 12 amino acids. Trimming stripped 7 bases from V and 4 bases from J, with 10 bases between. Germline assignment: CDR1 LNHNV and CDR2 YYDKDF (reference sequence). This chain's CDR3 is CATIPIVYGYTF. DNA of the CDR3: TGTGCCACCATCCCGATTGTCTATGGCTACACCTTC.

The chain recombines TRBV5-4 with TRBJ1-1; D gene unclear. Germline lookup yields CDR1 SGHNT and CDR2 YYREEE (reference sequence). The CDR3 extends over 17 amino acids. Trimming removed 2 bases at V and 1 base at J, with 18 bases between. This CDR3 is CASSLDPRGLKNTEAFF. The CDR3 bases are TGTGCCAGCAGCTTAGACCCTAGAGGCTTGAAGAACACTGAAGCTTTCTTT. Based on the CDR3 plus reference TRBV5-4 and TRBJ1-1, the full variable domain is ETGVTQSPTHLIKTRGQQVTLRCSSQSGHNTVSWYQQALGQGPQFIFQYYREEENGRGNFPPRFSGLQFPNYSSELNVNALELDDSALYLCASSLDPRGLKNTEAFFGQGTRLTVV.

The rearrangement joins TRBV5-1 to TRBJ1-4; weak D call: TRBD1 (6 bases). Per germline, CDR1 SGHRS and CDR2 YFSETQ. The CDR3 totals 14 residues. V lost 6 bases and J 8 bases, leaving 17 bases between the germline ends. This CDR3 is CASTRTEGGEKLFF. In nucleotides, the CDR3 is TGCGCCAGCACCCGGACAGAGGGAGGGGAAAAACTGTTTTTT.

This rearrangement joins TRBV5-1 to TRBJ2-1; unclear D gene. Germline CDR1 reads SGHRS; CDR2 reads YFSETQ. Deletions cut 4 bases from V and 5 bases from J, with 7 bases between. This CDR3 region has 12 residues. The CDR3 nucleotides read TGCGCCAGCAGCCCGGGTCACAATGAGCAGTTCTTC. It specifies CASSPGHNEQFF.

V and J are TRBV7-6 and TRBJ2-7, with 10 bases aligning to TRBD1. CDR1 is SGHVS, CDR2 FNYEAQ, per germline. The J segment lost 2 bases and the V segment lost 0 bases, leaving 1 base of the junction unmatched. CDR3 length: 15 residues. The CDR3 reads CASSLAGTGAYEQYF. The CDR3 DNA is TGTGCCAGCAGCTTAGCCGGGACAGGGGCCTACGAGCAGTACTTC.

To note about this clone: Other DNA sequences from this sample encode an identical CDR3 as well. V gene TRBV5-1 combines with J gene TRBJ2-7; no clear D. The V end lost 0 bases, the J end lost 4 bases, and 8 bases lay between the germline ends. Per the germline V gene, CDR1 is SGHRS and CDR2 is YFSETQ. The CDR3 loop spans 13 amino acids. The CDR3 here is CASSLAGTYEQYF. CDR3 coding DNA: TGCGCCAGCAGCTTGGCAGGAACTTACGAGCAGTACTTC.

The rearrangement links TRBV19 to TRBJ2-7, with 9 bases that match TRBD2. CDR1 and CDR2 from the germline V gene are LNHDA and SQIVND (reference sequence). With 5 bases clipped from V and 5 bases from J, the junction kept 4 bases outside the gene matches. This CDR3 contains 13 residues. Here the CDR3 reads CASSGLAGNEQYF. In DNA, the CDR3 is TGTGCCAGTAGTGGGCTAGCGGGAAACGAGCAGTACTTC. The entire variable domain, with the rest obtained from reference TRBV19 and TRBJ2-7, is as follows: DGGITQSPKYLFRKEGQNVTLSCEQNLNHDAMYWYRQDPGQGLRLIYYSQIVNDFQKGDIAEGYSVSREKKESFPLTVTSAQKNPTAFYLCASSGLAGNEQYFGPGTRLTVT.

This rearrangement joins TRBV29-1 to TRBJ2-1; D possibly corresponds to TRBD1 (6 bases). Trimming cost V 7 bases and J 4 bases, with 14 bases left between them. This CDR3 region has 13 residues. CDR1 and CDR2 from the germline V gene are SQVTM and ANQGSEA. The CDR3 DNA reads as TGCAGCGCCCTCAGGGGTGGGTACAATGAGCAGTTCTTC. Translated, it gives CSALRGGYNEQFF.

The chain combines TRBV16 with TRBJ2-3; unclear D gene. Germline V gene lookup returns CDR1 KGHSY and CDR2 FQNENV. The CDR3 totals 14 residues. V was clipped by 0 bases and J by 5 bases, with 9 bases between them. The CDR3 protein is CASSQSTRQDTQYF. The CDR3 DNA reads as TGTGCCAGCAGCCAATCGACGAGGCAAGATACGCAGTATTTT.